Described below is a single TCR beta chain sequence and its context. Its antigen remains unknown. This entry belongs to a study of OX40 agonist ivuxolimab in advanced cancers. General study points: The average count of expanded clones was higher among CD8+ T cells than among CD4+.

The assay was immunoSEQ multiplex PCR, and TCRdb's table has in-frame clones only and misses some. The table records about 15,000 clones, about 87% of them present only once. This sequence was found in an adult with an advanced solid tumor such as melanoma, head and neck, liver or kidney cancer. Specimen: CD4+ or CD8+ T cells sorted from blood, collected in a trial of the OX40 agonist ivuxolimab.

The CDR3 is CASSWRTGAYEQYF. For the CDR3, the DNA is TGTGCCAGCAGCTGGAGGACAGGCGCGTACGAGCAGTACTTC. The chain links TRBV7-2 to TRBJ2-7; 7 positions match TRBD1. There are 14 residues in the CDR3. Germline V gives CDR1 SGHTA, CDR2 FQGNSA. Trimming took 4 bases from V and 4 from J; bases not matched to a gene: 7. Using reference TRBV7-2 and TRBJ2-7 for the parts outside the CDR3, the full variable domain is GAGVSQSPSNKVTEKGKDVELRCDPISGHTALYWYRQSLGQGLEFLIYFQGNSAPDKSGLPSDRFSAERTGGSVSTLTIQRTQQEDSAVYLCASSWRTGAYEQYFGPGTRLTVT.